Presented here are 15 T cell receptor beta chains from one specimen sequenced in a study of CD8 T cells in ankylosing spondylitis. Study results and caveats: Among TCR beta sequences, a motif of eight highly homologous variants appeared characteristic of ankylosing spondylitis blood.

TCRdb re-called the 5' RACE reads through MiXCR, storing one row per CDR3 protein. The table has a few hundred thousand distinct CDR3 sequences, roughly 13% seen once. Their antigens are not known. Sequenced sample: blood, either unsorted or a sorted T cell fraction (not recorded which). All receptors derive from a male donor with ankylosing spondylitis.

In its sample, this clonotype was seen many times. The chain has TRBV5-1 and TRBJ2-1; 8 bases agree with TRBD1. With 1 base clipped from V and 8 bases from J, the junction kept 8 bases outside the gene matches. The CDR3 totals 15 residues. In germline, CDR1 is SGHRS, CDR2 YFSETQ. CDR3 region: CASSLFQGAGYEQFF. CDR3 nucleotides: TGCGCCAGCAGCTTGTTCCAGGGGGCGGGGTATGAGCAGTTCTTC.

This clonotype was found many times. V gene TRBV5-1 combines with J gene TRBJ2-3; TRBD2 might be the D (7 bases). Trimming removed 3 bases from V and 0 bases from J, with 14 bases in between. Germline CDR1 and CDR2: SGHRS and YFSETQ. This CDR3 is built from 16 residues. The CDR3 sequence: CASSSGGGSSTDTQYF. The DNA of the CDR3 is TGCGCCAGCAGCTCGGGGGGCGGATCCAGCACAGATACGCAGTATTTT.

The chain uses TRBV20-1 and TRBJ2-2; 8 bases agree with TRBD2. The CDR3 sequence is 17 residues long. J gave up 5 bases and V 1 base, and 12 bases lay outside the gene matches. Germline V lookup: CDR1 DFQATT, CDR2 SNEGSKA (reference sequence). The CDR3: CSARGAGAGSGTGELFF. CDR3 nucleotides: TGCAGTGCTAGAGGAGCGGGAGCAGGTTCGGGAACCGGGGAGCTGTTTTTT.

In this sample, this clonotype turned up a few times. The genes are TRBV29-1 and TRBJ1-1; D gene ambiguous. The CDR3 contains 10 residues. The V gene's germline CDR1 is SQVTM and CDR2 ANQGSEA. Trimming took 7 bases from V and 8 from J, leaving 11 bases between them. CDR3 coding DNA: TGCAGCGGCGGGAGCACCGAAGCTTTCTTT. Amino acid sequence: CSGGSTEAFF. Full variable domain (rest looked up from reference TRBV29-1 and TRBJ1-1): SAVISQKPSRDICQRGTSLTIQCQVDSQVTMMFWYRQQPGQSLTLIATANQGSEATYESGFVIDKFPISRPNLTFSTLTVSNMSPEDSSIYLCSGGSTEAFFGQGTRLTVV.

The table lists this clonotype with a few counts. This chain joins TRBV5-4 and TRBJ1-1; D perhaps matches TRBD1 (6 bases). The germline V and J ends were trimmed by 4 bases and 5 bases, with 18 bases remaining between them. Germline V gives CDR1 SGHNT, CDR2 YYREEE (reference sequence). The CDR3 is made up of 15 amino acids. CDR3 coding DNA: TGTGCCAGCAGCAGATATGGGACACCCGGGACTGAAGCTTTCTTT. As protein: CASSRYGTPGTEAFF.

The chain links TRBV12-3 or TRBV12-4 to TRBJ2-1, with 7 nucleotides matching TRBD1. The ends lost 6 bases at V and 8 bases at J; junction bases unmatched: 10. The CDR3 covers 14 residues. The CDR3 sequence: CASSKGAATYEQFF. In DNA, the CDR3 is TGTGCCAGCAGCAAGGGGGCCGCTACATATGAGCAGTTCTTC.

This clonotype was seen more than once but under ten times. V is TRBV29-1 and J is TRBJ2-1; 12 nucleotides align to TRBD2. Germline-derived CDR1 and CDR2 are SQVTM and ANQGSEA. V gave up 8 bases and J gave up 4 bases; unmatched junction bases: 12. The CDR3 has 16 amino acids. CDR3 DNA: TGCAGCTCAAAACCCCTAGCGGGAGGGTATTACAATGAGCAGTTCTTC. Translated: CSSKPLAGGYYNEQFF.

This clonotype was detected a few times. V and J are TRBV7-9 and TRBJ1-1; TRBD1 agrees at 10 bases. V was pared by 5 bases and J by 4 bases, with 7 bases of the junction left unmatched. Germline values: CDR1 SEHNR, CDR2 FQNEAQ (reference sequence). This CDR3 comprises 15 residues. The CDR3 nucleotides read TGTGCCAGCAGCCCTCATGGACAGGGGGGCACTGAAGCTTTCTTT. This encodes CASSPHGQGGTEAFF.

This clonotype occurred once. The rearrangement joins TRBV7-6 to TRBJ2-1; 9 nucleotides match TRBD2. This CDR3 is built from 16 residues. Trimming cost V 2 bases and J 0 bases; bases outside gene matches: 2. CDR1 SGHVS and CDR2 FNYEAQ come from the germline V gene. CDR3: CASSLYSGSSYNEQFF. The CDR3 DNA reads as TGTGCCAGCAGCTTATATAGCGGGAGCTCCTACAATGAGCAGTTCTTC.

This clonotype came up many times. J is TRBJ2-7 and V is TRBV20-1, with 8 bases fitting TRBD2. J lost 2 bases, V lost 8 bases, and 11 bases had no gene match. Germline values: CDR1 DFQATT, CDR2 SNEGSKA (reference sequence). The CDR3 covers 14 residues. The CDR3 bases are TGCAGTTCTCAAGCGGGACTAGTTACCTACGAGCAGTACTTC. Translated: CSSQAGLVTYEQYF.

The V call is TRBV15, the J call TRBJ2-2, with 11 nucleotides matching TRBD2. V trimming: 7 bases; J trimming: 4 bases; junction bases outside the gene matches: 11. Germline values: CDR1 LNHNV, CDR2 YYDKDF (reference sequence). The CDR3 contains 17 residues. The CDR3 region has the DNA TGTGCCACCAAGTCAGGCTGGCTAGCGGGAGGCACCGGGGAGCTGTTTTTT. Encoded protein: CATKSGWLAGGTGELFF.

The rearrangement links TRBV19 to TRBJ1-1; D unclear. The CDR3 totals 14 residues. The germline V and J ends were trimmed by 5 bases and 1 base, with 11 bases remaining between them. Germline values: CDR1 LNHDA, CDR2 SQIVND (reference sequence). The CDR3 region has the DNA TGTGCCAGTAGTTTGGACCTCCCGAACACTGAAGCTTTCTTT. It specifies CASSLDLPNTEAFF.

The CDR3 spells CASSSGTGKKETQYF. Written as DNA, the CDR3 is TGTGCCAGCAGTTCCGGGACAGGGAAAAAAGAGACCCAGTACTTC. The chain has TRBV7-2 and TRBJ2-5; 9 bases are a match to TRBD1. Trimming took 6 bases from V and 3 from J; bases not matched to a gene: 8. The CDR3 totals 15 residues. Germline V gene data show CDR1 as SGHTA and CDR2 as FQGNSA.

This clonotype came up a few times. The V and J genes are TRBV20-1 and TRBJ1-5, with 9 positions matching TRBD1. After removal of 0 bases from V and 7 bases from J, the junction contained 10 bases not matched to a gene. The germline CDR1 and CDR2 sequences are DFQATT and SNEGSKA (reference sequence). This CDR3 has 16 residues. This CDR3 is CSARDTGTGTGQPQHF. In DNA, the CDR3 is TGCAGTGCTAGAGACACCGGGACAGGGACCGGACAGCCCCAGCATTTT.

The chain combines TRBV5-1 with TRBJ2-3; TRBD2 agrees at 12 bases. Germline CDR1 SGHRS, CDR2 YFSETQ. This CDR3 spans 16 amino acids. The V gene end was trimmed by 3 bases and the J gene end by 5 bases; junction bases not matched to a gene: 7. CDR3 DNA: TGCGCCAGCAGCTCAGAGACTAGCGGGAGAGGAGATACGCAGTATTTT. Translated: CASSSETSGRGDTQYF.